Listed below are T cell receptor beta chains from one sample, sequenced in a study of blood T cells in healthy people across ages. TCRdb reanalysed the 5' RACE reads using MiXCR and keeps one entry per CDR3 protein. The sample contains approximately 800,000 distinct CDR3 sequences, about 59% of which appear only once. The sequencing sample was made of blood. Receptors were obtained from a man between 25 and 39 years old in good health. Each CDR3 is given with its conserved first and last residue. A D gene is named only where the DNA matches it firmly. Only some rows state a clone size, as once, few, many or a class for expanded clones.

J gene	D gene	clone size	V gene	CDR3 protein	CDR3 DNA
TRBJ2-5	TRBD1	-	TRBV20-1	CSAREDRGLLVETQYF	TGCAGTGCTAGGGAGGACAGGGGGCTGTTGGTAGAGACCCAGTACTTC
TRBJ2-6	-	few	TRBV29-1	CSVEDQQALASGANVLTF	TGCAGCGTTGAAGATCAGCAAGCCCTAGCTTCTGGGGCCAACGTCCTGACTTTC
TRBJ2-5	-	few	TRBV7-3	CASSNTGLRETQYF	TGTGCCAGCAGCAATACAGGGTTGCGGGAGACCCAGTACTTC
TRBJ2-7	-	-	TRBV20-1	CSARDPEANSYEQYF	TGCAGTGCTAGAGACCCCGAGGCGAACTCCTACGAGCAGTACTTC
TRBJ2-1	-	-	TRBV6-1	CASNEVSSSYNEQFF	TGTGCCAGCAATGAAGTTTCTAGTTCCTACAATGAGCAGTTCTTC
TRBJ1-1	-	once	TRBV29-1	CSVEGVVSTEAFF	TGCAGCGTTGAGGGGGTAGTCAGCACTGAAGCTTTCTTT
TRBJ2-7	-	few	TRBV6-2/TRBV6-3	CASSDIVEQYF	TGTGCCAGCAGTGACATCGTCGAGCAGTACTTC
TRBJ2-7	-	-	TRBV5-5	CASSPGTGVGPEQYF	TGTGCCAGCAGCCCCGGCACCGGAGTGGGGCCCGAGCAGTACTTC
TRBJ2-3	TRBD2	-	TRBV4-3	CASSQDLGAGGLTDTQYF	TGCGCCAGCAGCCAAGATCTTGGAGCGGGGGGGCTGACAGATACGCAGTATTTT
TRBJ2-1	-	-	TRBV29-1	CSVERGIDNEQFF	TGCAGCGTTGAGCGGGGCATCGACAATGAGCAGTTCTTC
TRBJ1-1	-	-	TRBV2	CASRTGRRNTEAFF	TGTGCCAGCAGGACGGGACGGAGGAACACTGAAGCTTTCTTT
TRBJ2-3	-	-	TRBV12-3/TRBV12-4	CASSPTPRSVADTQYF	TGTGCCAGCAGCCCCACCCCAAGGTCTGTCGCAGATACGCAGTATTTT
TRBJ1-2	-	-	TRBV11-2	CASSLDGAGEWSGYTF	TGTGCCAGCAGCTTAGATGGGGCGGGGGAGTGGAGTGGCTACACCTTC
TRBJ2-7	-	-	TRBV7-9	CASSTEYYEQYF	TGTGCCAGCAGCACGGAATACTACGAGCAGTACTTC
TRBJ2-1	-	few	TRBV29-1	CSFFPDDYNEQFF	TGCAGCTTCTTCCCGGACGACTACAATGAGCAGTTCTTC
TRBJ2-1	-	-	TRBV20-1	CSARGPFGTYNEQFF	TGCAGTGCTAGGGGTCCGTTCGGCACCTACAATGAGCAGTTCTTC
TRBJ2-7	TRBD2	-	TRBV29-1	CSVDSGGYEQYF	TGCAGCGTTGACAGCGGGGGGTACGAGCAGTACTTC
TRBJ2-7	TRBD2	few	TRBV10-3	CAIRGTSGKTYEQYF	TGTGCCATCAGGGGGACTAGCGGAAAAACCTACGAGCAGTACTTC
TRBJ2-3	TRBD2	-	TRBV10-3	CAISDIGLAGGPRDTQYF	TGTGCCATCAGTGACATAGGACTAGCGGGGGGGCCACGGGATACGCAGTATTTT
TRBJ1-1	-	-	TRBV6-2/TRBV6-3	CASSNPRGGTEAFF	TGTGCCAGCAGTAACCCACGAGGTGGTACTGAAGCTTTCTTT
TRBJ2-1	TRBD2	-	TRBV7-3	CASSLYPSGGLTGTYNEQFF	TGTGCCAGCAGCTTGTACCCCAGCGGGGGGCTAACAGGCACCTACAATGAGCAGTTCTTC
TRBJ1-2	TRBD1	-	TRBV7-9	CASSFPGQGIRSGYTF	TGTGCCAGCAGCTTCCCGGGACAGGGGATAAGAAGTGGCTACACCTTC
TRBJ1-6	-	-	TRBV4-3	CASSQDEVTLSPLHF	TGCGCCAGCAGCCAAGATGAGGTAACCCTTTCACCCCTCCACTTT
TRBJ2-7	TRBD1	-	TRBV28	CACSPTGGVCEQYF	TGTGCCTGCAGCCCGACAGGGGGGGTCTGCGAGCAGTACTTC
TRBJ2-1	TRBD2	many	TRBV7-3	CASSPGLAGANEQFF	TGTGCCAGCAGCCCGGGACTAGCGGGGGCAAATGAGCAGTTCTTC
TRBJ1-4	-	-	TRBV15	CATGTPSFNEKLFF	TGTGCCACCGGGACGCCCTCCTTCAATGAAAAACTGTTTTTT
TRBJ2-3	-	-	TRBV6-2/TRBV6-3	CASSQSSVTDTQYF	TGTGCCAGCAGTCAATCGAGTGTCACAGATACGCAGTATTTT
TRBJ1-2	-	-	TRBV6-5	CASSYGKGYYGYTF	TGTGCCAGCAGTTACGGGAAGGGATACTATGGCTACACCTTC
TRBJ2-3	TRBD2	-	TRBV9	CTSSGGGTGLLGTDTQYF	TGTACCAGCAGCGGGGGGGGTACAGGGCTCCTTGGCACAGATACGCAGTATTTT
TRBJ2-3	TRBD1	many	TRBV12-3/TRBV12-4	CASSWTGRMSADTQYF	TGTGCCAGCAGTTGGACAGGGCGTATGTCCGCAGATACGCAGTATTTT
TRBJ1-4	-	-	TRBV27	CASSLSSQGRANEKLFF	TGTGCCAGCAGTTTATCGAGTCAGGGGAGGGCTAATGAAAAACTGTTTTTT
TRBJ2-3	TRBD2	-	TRBV4-2	CASSQELAGAHTQYF	TGTGCCAGCAGCCAAGAGCTAGCGGGGGCTCATACGCAGTATTTT
TRBJ2-1	-	-	TRBV7-2	CASRQRTDPYNEQFF	TGTGCCAGCAGACAACGAACGGACCCCTACAATGAGCAGTTCTTC
TRBJ2-5	TRBD2	few	TRBV7-3	CASSSRTGKTSGVETQYF	TGTGCCAGCAGCTCGCGGACAGGGAAGACTAGCGGGGTCGAGACCCAGTACTTC
TRBJ2-5	-	few	TRBV4-1	CASSQSQRQAHQETQYF	TGCGCCAGCAGCCAATCTCAAAGACAGGCCCACCAAGAGACCCAGTACTTC
TRBJ2-7	-	few	TRBV6-1	CASSGPAVSYEQYF	TGTGCCAGCAGCGGGCCGGCGGTTTCCTACGAGCAGTACTTC
TRBJ2-3	-	-	TRBV4-3	CASSQDGTDTQYF	TGTGCCAGCAGCCAAGATGGCACAGATACGCAGTATTTT